Listed here are 23 T cell receptor beta chains from one sample, sequenced in a study of CD39 and CD103 CD8 tumor-infiltrating T cells. Libraries were prepared by immunoSEQ multiplex PCR; TCRdb keeps only in-frame clonotypes and omits some of them. The table has approximately 7,900 clones, over 65% seen once; the top ten hold around 50%. Specimen: CD8+ T cells sorted from blood. Stated subset: total memory CD8 T cells (CD45RA-CCR7+/-) from blood or uninvolved lymph node. These receptors originate from a human donor with head and neck squamous cell carcinoma.

The rearrangement uses TRBV6-1 and TRBJ2-1; 13 bases map to TRBD2. The trim removed 10 bases at V and 4 bases at J, leaving 4 bases unmatched. Germline loops: CDR1 MNHNS, CDR2 SASEGT. The length of the CDR3 is 14 residues. CDR3 sequence reads: CATRLAGGYNEQFF. The DNA of the CDR3 is TGTGCCACACGACTAGCGGGAGGATACAATGAGCAGTTCTTC.

The genes are TRBV4-3 and TRBJ2-1; TRBD2 aligns across 10 bases. In germline, CDR1 is LGHNA, CDR2 YSLEER. J gave up 8 bases and V 0 bases, and 7 bases lay outside the gene matches. The CDR3 is 16 amino acids. The CDR3 loop is CASSQDDSGREHEQFF. The CDR3 nucleotides read TGCGCCAGCAGCCAAGATGACAGCGGGAGGGAGCATGAGCAGTTCTTC.

CDR3 in amino acids: CASSYLLEGATNEQFF. The CDR3 region has the DNA TGTGCCAGCAGTTACCTTCTTGAGGGGGCGACGAATGAGCAGTTCTTC. The rearrangement joins TRBV6-5 to TRBJ2-1; 7 bases fit TRBD1. CDR3 size: 16 residues. V was pared by 2 bases and J by 7 bases, with 11 bases of the junction left unmatched. The germline V gene encodes CDR1 MNHEY and CDR2 SVGAGI.

The chain uses TRBV6-6 and TRBJ1-2; D not resolved. V lost 2 bases and J lost 5, with 9 bases in between. This CDR3 region has 13 residues. Germline CDR1 MNHNY, CDR2 SVGAGI (reference sequence). In DNA, the CDR3 is TGTGCCAGCAGTTACGATACGATGTATGGCTACACCTTC. It translates to CASSYDTMYGYTF.

This clone was seen a few times. The chain is built from TRBV7-9 and TRBJ1-1; 8 bases map to TRBD1. CDR1 and CDR2 from the germline V gene are SEHNR and FQNEAQ (reference sequence). This CDR3 has 15 residues. V was pared by 5 bases and J by 5 bases, with 10 bases of the junction left unmatched. CDR3 bases: TGTGCCAGCAGCCAGCCCGGGACAGGAAGGACTGAAGCTTTCTTT. Translation: CASSQPGTGRTEAFF.

There are a few counts of this clone. This chain connects TRBV10-3 to TRBJ2-7; TRBD1 is a possible D gene (5 bases). This CDR3 is built from 12 residues. Trimming took 7 bases from V and 2 from J, leaving 9 bases between them. Per the germline V gene, CDR1 is ENHRY and CDR2 is SYGVKD. CDR3 in DNA: TGTGCCATCAATTCGGACACCTACGAGCAGTACTTC. It codes for CAINSDTYEQYF.

There are a few counts of this clone. This chain connects TRBV9 to TRBJ1-1; TRBD1 matches 7 bases. Germline-derived CDR1 and CDR2 are SGDLS and YYNGEE. With 3 bases clipped from V and 6 bases from J, the junction kept 5 bases outside the gene matches. The CDR3 runs 13 residues. CDR3 DNA: TGTGCCAGCAGCGATACACAGGGGTCTGAAGCTTTCTTT. It yields the protein CASSDTQGSEAFF. Full variable domain (outside the CDR3, taken from reference TRBV9 and TRBJ1-1): DSGVTQTPKHLITATGQRVTLRCSPRSGDLSVYWYQQSLDQGLQFLIQYYNGEERAKGNILERFSAQQFPDLHSELNLSSLELGDSALYFCASSDTQGSEAFFGQGTRLTVV.

The sample holds a few counts of this clone. The J gene is TRBJ2-1, the V gene TRBV27, with 7 bases aligning to TRBD2. The V segment lost 5 bases and the J segment 8 bases; nucleotides outside the gene matches: 9. This CDR3 has 14 amino acids. From germline, CDR1 is MNHEY and CDR2 SMNVEV (reference sequence). DNA of the CDR3: TGTGCCAGCAGTCCGGTCGGGGGAGGGGATGAGCAGTTCTTC. As protein: CASSPVGGGDEQFF.

The gene calls are TRBV4-3 and TRBJ2-7; 10 nucleotides align to TRBD1. V was clipped by 4 bases and J by 5 bases; unmatched bases: 5. The germline V gene encodes CDR1 LGHNA and CDR2 YSLEER. The CDR3 runs to 14 residues. The CDR3 loop is CASSPTGTGDEQYF. DNA for the CDR3: TGCGCCAGCAGCCCGACCGGGACAGGGGACGAGCAGTACTTC.

The chain combines TRBV11-2 with TRBJ1-1, with a tentative D call TRBD1 (5 bases). V was clipped by 0 bases and J by 2 bases, with 13 bases between them. Germline lookup yields CDR1 SGHAT and CDR2 FQNNGV. This CDR3 region has 16 residues. CDR3: CASSLDLFTGNTEAFF. The CDR3 region has the DNA TGTGCCAGCAGCTTAGATCTATTTACAGGAAACACTGAAGCTTTCTTT.

The CDR3 nucleotides are TGTGCCAGCAGCTTGGGACTAGCGGGGGGTTACAATGAGCAGTTCTTC. Protein sequence: CASSLGLAGGYNEQFF. The rearrangement joins TRBV7-2 to TRBJ2-1, with 15 nucleotides matching TRBD2. The CDR3 is made up of 16 amino acids. The V gene's germline CDR1 is SGHTA and CDR2 FQGNSA. V shed 3 bases, J shed 4 bases, and the junction held 1 base outside the gene matches.

This clone was counted a few times. Here the CDR3 reads CASSLEFTGGPGTGELFF. CDR3 nucleotides: TGTGCCAGCAGCTTAGAATTCACAGGGGGGCCGGGCACCGGGGAGCTGTTTTTT. This chain uses TRBV7-9 with TRBJ2-2, with 8 nucleotides matching TRBD1. Germline CDR1 reads SEHNR; CDR2 reads FQNEAQ (reference sequence). CDR3 length: 18 residues. V was pared by 1 base and J by 4 bases, with 11 bases of the junction left unmatched.

The rearrangement uses TRBV7-2 and TRBJ2-1; D is perhaps TRBD1 or TRBD2 (5 bases each). The CDR3 is 16 residues long. From germline, CDR1 is SGHTA and CDR2 FQGNSA. Trimming removed 5 bases from V and 3 bases from J, with 17 bases in between. The CDR3: CASSQGVAGSYNEQFF. The CDR3, as DNA: TGTGCCAGCAGCCAAGGGGTGGCAGGGAGCTACAATGAGCAGTTCTTC.

DNA for the CDR3: TGTGCCAGCAGCTCGACGGGGGTTAGCGGGGGGGGCGATGAGCAGTTCTTC. Its translation is CASSSTGVSGGGDEQFF. V gene TRBV13 combines with J gene TRBJ2-1, with 11 positions matching TRBD2. The CDR3 runs to 17 residues. V lost 4 bases, J lost 8 bases, and 13 bases stayed unmatched. CDR1 and CDR2 (germline): PRHDT, FYEKMQ (reference sequence).

This chain uses TRBV27 with TRBJ1-2; 7 bases match TRBD1. V was clipped by 6 bases and J by 2 bases; unmatched bases: 9. CDR3 length: 15 residues. CDR1 MNHEY and CDR2 SMNVEV come from the germline V gene (reference sequence). The CDR3 is CASRELGQFNYGYTF. As DNA, the CDR3 is TGTGCCAGCAGAGAGTTGGGACAGTTCAACTATGGCTACACCTTC.

This clone appeared a single time. The chain links TRBV12-5 to TRBJ2-6, with D tentatively TRBD1 (5 bases). Trimming removed 4 bases from V and 5 bases from J, with 21 bases in between. Germline loops: CDR1 LGHNT, CDR2 FRNRAP. This CDR3 comprises 18 residues. This CDR3 is CASGYQSAGQSRANVLTF. The CDR3, as DNA: TGTGCTAGTGGTTACCAGTCTGCAGGACAAAGTCGGGCCAACGTCCTGACTTTC.

V usage is TRBV7-8 and J usage is TRBJ2-3; D might be TRBD2 (5 bases). The CDR3 totals 15 residues. CDR1 is SGHVS, CDR2 FQNEAQ, per germline. V lost 5 bases and J lost 3, with 15 bases in between. CDR3 in DNA: TGTGCCAGCAGCCAGGACCCGTCGGGGACAGATACGCAGTATTTT. Protein product: CASSQDPSGTDTQYF.

This chain links TRBV4-3 with TRBJ2-7, with D possibly being TRBD1 (6 bases). The CDR3 consists of 14 residues. Germline lookup yields CDR1 LGHNA and CDR2 YSLEER. V gave up 3 bases and J gave up 3 bases, with 12 bases separating them. The CDR3 region has the DNA TGCGCCAGCAGCCAGTTCCGGGACAACTACGAGCAGTACTTC. Its translation is CASSQFRDNYEQYF.

The J gene is TRBJ2-2, the V gene TRBV4-1; the match to TRBD1 covers 7 bases. This CDR3 is 15 amino acids long. The V segment lost 4 bases and the J segment 4 bases; nucleotides outside the gene matches: 6. The germline V gene encodes CDR1 MGHRA and CDR2 YSYEKL. This CDR3 reads CASSPFRGFTGELFF. The CDR3 DNA reads TGCGCCAGCAGCCCCTTCAGGGGGTTCACCGGGGAGCTGTTTTTT.

CDR3 loop: CASSAGTGQTGELFF. Here the CDR3 DNA reads TGTGCCAGCAGCGCTGGGACAGGGCAGACCGGGGAGCTGTTTTTT. The chain employs TRBV5-4 and TRBJ2-2, with 9 bases fitting TRBD1. The V segment lost 4 bases and the J segment 5 bases; nucleotides outside the gene matches: 6. CDR1 and CDR2 from the germline V gene are SGHNT and YYREEE (reference sequence). The CDR3 spans 15 residues.

This chain joins TRBV6-5 and TRBJ1-1; D gene uncertain. V was trimmed by 10 bases and J by 3 bases, leaving 12 bases between them. In germline, CDR1 is MNHEY, CDR2 SVGAGI. This CDR3 is built from 12 residues. This CDR3 reads CATWKGDTEAFF. DNA of the CDR3: TGTGCCACCTGGAAGGGAGACACTGAAGCTTTCTTT.

The rearrangement uses TRBV29-1 and TRBJ2-2, with a weak D call TRBD2 (5 bases). This CDR3 is 16 amino acids long. V dropped 0 bases and J dropped 4 bases, with 15 bases sitting between them. CDR1 is SQVTM, CDR2 ANQGSEA, per germline. CDR3 in amino acids: CSVEDEASILTGELFF. CDR3 DNA sequence: TGCAGCGTTGAAGATGAGGCTAGCATACTCACCGGGGAGCTGTTTTTT.

The gene calls are TRBV28 and TRBJ1-5; 8 bases align to TRBD1. Looked up from germline, CDR1 is MDHEN and CDR2 is SYDVKM. V shed 7 bases, J shed 1 base, and the junction held 15 bases outside the gene matches. This CDR3 region has 18 residues. CDR3 nucleotides: TGTGCCAGCACCGAGGGAGATTCAGGGGGCGCGAGCAATCAGCCCCAGCATTTT. Residues: CASTEGDSGGASNQPQHF.